The T cell receptor (beta chain) described here comes from a study of CD8 T cells in ankylosing spondylitis. The junction had 2 bases not matched to a gene; V was cut back by 2 bases and J by 3 bases. The CDR3 length is 15 residues. Looked up from germline, CDR1 is MDHEN and CDR2 is SYDVKM. This clonotype was seen at least ten times. Generation of TCR beta libraries employed quantitative 5'-RACE incorporating molecular barcodes. TCRdb itself ran the 5' RACE reads through MiXCR, one entry per CDR3 protein. The sample lists about 260,000 distinct CDR3 sequences; around 20% were seen once. The receptor comes from a male donor with ankylosing spondylitis or in good health (not recorded which). V is TRBV28 and J is TRBJ1-1, with 11 bases fitting TRBD1. The specimen was blood, either unsorted or a sorted T cell fraction (not recorded which). The DNA for the CDR3 is TGTGCCAGCAGTTTAAGGACAGGGGGCTACACTGAAGCTTTCTTT. Translation: CASSLRTGGYTEAFF.